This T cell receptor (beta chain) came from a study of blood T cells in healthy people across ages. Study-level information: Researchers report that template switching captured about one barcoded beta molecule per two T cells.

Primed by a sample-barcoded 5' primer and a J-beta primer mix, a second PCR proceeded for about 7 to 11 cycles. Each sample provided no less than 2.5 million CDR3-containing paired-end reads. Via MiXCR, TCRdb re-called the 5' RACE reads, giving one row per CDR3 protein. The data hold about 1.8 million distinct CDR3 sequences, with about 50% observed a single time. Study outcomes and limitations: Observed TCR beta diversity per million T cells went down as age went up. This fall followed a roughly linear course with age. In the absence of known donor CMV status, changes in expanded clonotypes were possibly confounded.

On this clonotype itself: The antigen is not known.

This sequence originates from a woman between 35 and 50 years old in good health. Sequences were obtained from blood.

CDR3: CASSQIDREFGEQYF. CDR3 nucleotide sequence: TGCGCCAGCAGCCAAATCGACAGGGAGTTCGGCGAGCAGTACTTC. This chain connects TRBV4-1 to TRBJ2-7; 7 bases map to TRBD1. CDR3 size: 15 residues. Germline V lookup: CDR1 MGHRA, CDR2 YSYEKL. Trimming took 2 bases from V and 6 from J; bases not matched to a gene: 10.